Listed below are T cell receptor beta chains from one sample, sequenced in a study of Ad26.COV2.S vaccination and SARS-CoV-2 variants. Repertoires were generated with immunoSEQ multiplex PCR, while TCRdb's copy carries only in-frame clones and drops some. The table lists roughly 410,000 clones, approximately 83% of them singletons. The sample consisted of peripheral blood, taken in a trial of Ad26.COV2.S vaccine versus placebo. The source is a person aged 18 to 65 who received the Ad26.COV2.S COVID-19 vaccine or a placebo. Each CDR3 is given with its conserved first and last residue. Clone size is not always given. Where it is, it says once, few, many or a class for expanded clones.

>TRBJ1-5|.|TRBV6-5
CASSSGIVAPQHF
>TRBJ1-2|.|TRBV4-1
CASSQDLQHYGYTF
>TRBJ2-2|.|TRBV7-3
CASSLTRPSGDQGGELFF
>TRBJ2-2|many|TRBV7-9
CASSLAVASGRALAGELFF
>TRBJ1-6|.|TRBV6-5
CASSTDREHNSPLHF
>TRBJ1-5|.|TRBV11-2
CASSLTGGDQPQHF
>TRBJ1-5|.|TRBV2
CASSGTGDQPQHF
>TRBJ1-1|.|TRBV30
CAWDSLRVAFF
>TRBJ1-1|.|TRBV5-4
CASSRQMNTEAFF
>TRBJ2-2|.|TRBV30
CAWGPGGGGELFF
>TRBJ1-2|.|TRBV10-3
CAISLDNYGYTF
>TRBJ1-5|.|TRBV3-1/TRBV3-2
CASSQGGGPQHF
>TRBJ1-2|.|TRBV11-2
CASSGAGLGYTF
>TRBJ1-3|.|TRBV7-9
CASSPGGNTIYF
>TRBJ2-7|once|TRBV7-2
CASSLRRGSSYEQYF
>TRBJ2-2|.|TRBV7-6
CASSPWGPGELFF
>TRBJ2-7|.|TRBV7-3
CASSLTSDGFYEQYF
>TRBJ2-7|few|TRBV3-1/TRBV3-2
CASSHNSEQYF
>TRBJ2-2|.|TRBV30
CAWGWAGELFF
>TRBJ1-1|few|TRBV7-9
CASSFQRPEAFF
>TRBJ1-1|.|TRBV19
CASSIMGVPNTEAFF
>TRBJ2-2|few|TRBV18
CASSPSGVNTGELFF
>TRBJ2-7|.|TRBV15
CATSRELTSYEQYF
>TRBJ2-7|.|TRBV12-3/TRBV12-4
CASGMGGEQYF
>TRBJ2-7|.|TRBV19
CASSTDPRGSYEQYF
>TRBJ1-5|.|TRBV6-1
CASSEFPGDQPQHF